This entry is about one T cell receptor (beta chain). The CDR3 is 14 amino acids. With 3 bases removed from V and 6 bases from J, the gap between germline ends came to 14 bases. This record comes from a study of T-cell memory formation after mild COVID-19. Study at large: TCR clusters were mostly confined to one donor each.

Via MiXCR, TCRdb re-called the 5' RACE reads, giving one row per CDR3 protein. This table has over 450,000 distinct CDR3 sequences, over 20% appearing once. The source is an adult woman who had mild COVID-19 (a few samples of this study predate the infection). Cell type and time point are not known. The rearrangement links TRBV12-3 or TRBV12-4 to TRBJ1-1; no clear D. Sequenced material: PBMCs or a T cell subset sorted from them (not recorded which). The CDR3 loop is CASSLGGQIAEAFF. CDR3 DNA: TGTGCCAGCAGTTTGGGAGGGCAGATTGCTGAAGCTTTCTTT.